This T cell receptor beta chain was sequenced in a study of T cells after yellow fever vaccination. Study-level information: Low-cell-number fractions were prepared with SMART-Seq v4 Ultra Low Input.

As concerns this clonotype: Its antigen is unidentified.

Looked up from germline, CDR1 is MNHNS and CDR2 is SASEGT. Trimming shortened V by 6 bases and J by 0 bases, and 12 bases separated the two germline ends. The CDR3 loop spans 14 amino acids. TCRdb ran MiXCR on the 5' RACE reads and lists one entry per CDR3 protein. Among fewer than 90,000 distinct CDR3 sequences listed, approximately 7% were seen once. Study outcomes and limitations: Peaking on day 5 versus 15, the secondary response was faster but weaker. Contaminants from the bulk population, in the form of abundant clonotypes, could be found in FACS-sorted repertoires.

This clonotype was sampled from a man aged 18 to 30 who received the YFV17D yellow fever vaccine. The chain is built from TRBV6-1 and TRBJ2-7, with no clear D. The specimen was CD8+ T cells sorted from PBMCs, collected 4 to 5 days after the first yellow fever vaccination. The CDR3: CASRPVHSSYEQYF. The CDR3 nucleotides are TGTGCCAGCAGACCCGTACACTCCTCCTACGAGCAGTACTTC.